What follows are 11 T cell receptor beta chains derived from one specimen sequenced in a study (dated by TCRdb to 2015 to 2016). Receptors were amplified or captured by RT-PCR. For sequencing, an Illumina MiSeq was employed. TCRdb passed the public sequencing reads through fastp at Q25 and MiXCR, retaining productive beta sequences. Rows matching on CDR3 protein sequence are summarized as one entry with the most common DNA and genes. This sample has about 680,000 distinct CDR3 sequences in its table, and over 12% of those were observed once. The top ten clones comprise 3.6% of the sample. The sequencing input was memory CD4+ T cells from blood. The receptor source for this set is a female donor in good health, serving as a healthy control.

The V call is TRBV5-6, the J call TRBJ2-3, with D possibly being TRBD1 (6 bases). This CDR3 has 16 amino acids. Trimming left V 0 bases short and J 7 bases short, with 18 bases between. Germline lookup yields CDR1 SGHDT and CDR2 YYEEEE. The CDR3 loop reads CASSLVGFGQLNTQYF. CDR3 DNA sequence: TGTGCCAGCAGCTTGGTTGGTTTCGGACAGTTGAATACGCAGTATTTT. The whole variable domain, filled in from reference TRBV5-6 and TRBJ2-3, reads DAGVTQSPTHLIKTRGQQVTLRCSPKSGHDTVSWYQQALGQGPQFIFQYYEEEERQRGNFPDRFSGHQFPNYSSELNVNALLLGDSALYLCASSLVGFGQLNTQYFGPGTRLTVL.

This clonotype was picked up many times. The chain couples TRBV20-1 to TRBJ2-1, with 10 bases lining up with TRBD2. Germline V gene data show CDR1 as DFQATT and CDR2 as SNEGSKA (reference sequence). The length of the CDR3 is 15 residues. J lost 8 bases, V lost 4 bases, and 11 bases had no gene match. CDR3 nucleotide sequence: TGCAGTGCTATCCCCGGGCTAGCGGGAGACTATGAGCAGTTCTTC. Protein sequence: CSAIPGLAGDYEQFF.

This clonotype was found a few times. The CDR3 DNA reads TGTGCCAGCAGCCGACATAGCGGGAGAATGGAGACCCAGTACTTC. It yields the protein CASSRHSGRMETQYF. The chain recombines TRBV6-2 or TRBV6-3 with TRBJ2-5; 9 nucleotides agree with TRBD2. J gave up 5 bases and V 6 bases, and 10 bases lay outside the gene matches. Germline V gives CDR1 MNHEY, CDR2 SVGEGT. The CDR3 is 15 residues long.

This clonotype was observed a handful of times. This chain joins TRBV25-1 and TRBJ1-3; D gene uncertain. CDR1 and CDR2 (germline): MGHDK, SYGVNS. This CDR3 has 14 amino acids. Trimming removed 1 base at V and 4 bases at J, with 8 bases between. CDR3 sequence reads: CASSELWPGNTIYF. The CDR3 DNA reads as TGTGCCAGCAGTGAATTATGGCCGGGAAACACCATATATTTT.

This clonotype was seen a handful of times. This chain connects TRBV27 to TRBJ1-2; a weak D match, TRBD1 (5 bases). V shed 5 bases and J shed 7 bases, with 14 bases lying between them. The CDR3 has 13 residues. Germline CDR1 MNHEY, CDR2 SMNVEV (reference sequence). CDR3 amino acids: CASSSTRVGGYTF. CDR3 DNA sequence: TGTGCCAGCAGTAGCACCAGGGTGGGTGGCTACACCTTC.

The chain is built from TRBV18 and TRBJ1-1, with D hard to call. Germline values: CDR1 KGHSH, CDR2 LQKENI. The V and J ends lost 0 bases and 10 bases respectively, with 12 bases between them. The CDR3 has 13 amino acids. Here the CDR3 DNA reads TGTGCCAGCTCACCACCTGTTACAGCGCGAGCTTTCTTT. Translated: CASSPPVTARAFF.

The V and J genes are TRBV30 and TRBJ2-1; TRBD2 aligns across 7 bases. This CDR3 is built from 14 residues. Losses at the gene ends were 3 bases for V and 5 bases for J; bases not matched to a gene: 7. The germline V gene encodes CDR1 GTSNPN and CDR2 SVGIG (reference sequence). The CDR3 nucleotides are TGTGCCTGGAGGGGGAGGACTAGTCACAATGAGCAGTTCTTC. Protein: CAWRGRTSHNEQFF.

CDR3 sequence: CASSEPGQRSSEQYF. The CDR3 region has the DNA TGTGCCAGCAGTGAACCGGGGCAGAGATCAAGCGAGCAGTACTTC. This chain joins TRBV2 and TRBJ2-7; D is possibly TRBD1 or TRBD2 (5 bases each). The CDR3 has 15 amino acids. Germline V gene data show CDR1 as SNHLY and CDR2 as FYNNEI. The V and J ends lost 2 bases and 6 bases respectively, with 17 bases between them.

This clonotype occurred a few times. CDR3 sequence: CASSGLDDYEQYF. CDR3 sequence (DNA): TGCGCCAGCAGCGGTCTGGACGACTACGAGCAGTACTTC. The chain employs TRBV5-1 and TRBJ2-7; D is undetermined. The CDR3 consists of 13 residues. Trimming stripped 4 bases from V and 3 bases from J, with 11 bases between. Germline loops: CDR1 SGHRS, CDR2 YFSETQ. The variable domain in full, completed from reference TRBV5-1 and TRBJ2-7, reads KAGVTQTPRYLIKTRGQQVTLSCSPISGHRSVSWYQQTPGQGLQFLFEYFSETQRNKGNFPGRFSGRQFSNSRSEMNVSTLELGDSALYLCASSGLDDYEQYFGPGTRLTVT.

This clonotype was seen ten or more times. The gene calls are TRBV5-1 and TRBJ2-7, with 7 bases lining up with TRBD2. J was trimmed by 2 bases and V by 5 bases; bases with no gene match: 7. The CDR3 runs 14 residues. Germline values: CDR1 SGHRS, CDR2 YFSETQ. Here the CDR3 DNA reads TGCGCCAGCAGAGCGGGGTGGGGCACCTACGAGCAGTACTTC. Protein sequence: CASRAGWGTYEQYF.

In this sample, this clonotype turned up once. The V gene is TRBV28, the J gene TRBJ2-5; D could derive from TRBD1 or TRBD2 (7 bases each). Germline V CDR1 and CDR2: MDHEN, SYDVKM. The CDR3 runs to 15 residues. V lost 6 bases and J lost 5, with 19 bases in between. In DNA, the CDR3 is TGTGCCAGCAGCCGCCAGGGGGGGGGGGTGGAGACCCAGTACTTC. Translating gives CASSRQGGGVETQYF.